The T cell receptor beta chain described here comes from a study of graft-versus-host responses after intestinal transplantation. Overall study findings and caveats: Recipient marrow showed GvH clones, some seen first in ileum or blood.

The protocol was immunoSEQ multiplex PCR, while the TCRdb copy is restricted to in-frame clones and leaves out a portion. The table records 7,500 or so clones, 82% of them present only once. Grafts had their tissue processed, releasing intraepithelial and lamina propria lymphocytes. Trimming cost V 2 bases and J 3 bases, with 11 bases left between them. The V gene's germline CDR1 is SEHNR and CDR2 FQNEAQ (reference sequence). The CDR3 sequence is 15 residues long. Points on this clone: Its antigen is not identified.

The rearrangement joins TRBV7-9 to TRBJ1-3; weak D call: TRBD1 (6 bases). The sequence was obtained from a human patient who received an intestinal transplant, so some T cells may come from the graft donor. The sample in question was ileum tissue, obtained 120 to 130 days after transplant. This CDR3 is CASSLQQGIGNTIYF. The CDR3 DNA reads TGTGCCAGCAGCTTACAACAGGGAATTGGAAACACCATATATTTT.